This TCR beta chain is drawn from a study of blood T cell repertoires in COVID-19. At the level of the study: The origin of the acute and convalescent COVID-19 samples was the United States, Italy and Spain.

The CDR3 is 12 amino acids. J was trimmed by 16 bases and V by 1 base; bases with no gene match: 4. The germline CDR1 and CDR2 sequences are LGHDT and YNNKEL (reference sequence). The repertoire was sequenced with immunoSEQ multiplex PCR; TCRdb's copy has only in-frame clones and lacks some. This sample has 200,000 to 250,000 clones, with about nine tenths found just once. Those who participated ranged in age from roughly 18 to 100 years and resided in 24 US areas. This clone appeared a single time. This receptor was obtained from a woman aged 30 to 39 who had recovered from COVID-19. Sequences were obtained from PBMCs or T cells enriched from blood (not recorded which). The J gene is TRBJ1-4, the V gene TRBV3-1 (or the pseudogene TRBV3-2), with 9 bases matching TRBD1. The CDR3 spells CASSQGQGVKFF. In DNA, the CDR3 is TGTGCCAGCAGCCAAGGACAGGGGGTAAAGTTTTTT.